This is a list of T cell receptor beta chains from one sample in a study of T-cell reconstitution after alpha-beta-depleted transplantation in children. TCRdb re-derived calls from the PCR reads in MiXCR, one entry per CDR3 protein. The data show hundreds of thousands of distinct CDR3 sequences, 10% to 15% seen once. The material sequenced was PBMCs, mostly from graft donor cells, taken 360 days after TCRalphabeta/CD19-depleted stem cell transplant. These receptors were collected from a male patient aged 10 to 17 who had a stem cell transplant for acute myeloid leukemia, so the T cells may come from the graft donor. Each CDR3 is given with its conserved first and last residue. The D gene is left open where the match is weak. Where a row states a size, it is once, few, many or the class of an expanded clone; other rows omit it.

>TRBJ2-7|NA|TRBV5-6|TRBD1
CASSMLGQGSEQYF
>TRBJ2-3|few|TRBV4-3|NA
CASSQDGPSGDTQYF
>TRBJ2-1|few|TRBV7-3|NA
CASSLTAPGRRGRANNEQFF
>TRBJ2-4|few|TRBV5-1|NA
CASSLTTGNIQYF
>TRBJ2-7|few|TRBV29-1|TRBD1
CSVRTGDYYEQYF
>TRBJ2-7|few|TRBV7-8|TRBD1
CASSLSFSRTGSSYEQYF
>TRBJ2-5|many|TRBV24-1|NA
CATSAFSGKETQYF
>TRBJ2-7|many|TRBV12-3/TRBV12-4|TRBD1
CASSFGVGQGVEQYF
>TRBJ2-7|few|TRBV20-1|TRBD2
CSARDVTSGRAAYEQYF
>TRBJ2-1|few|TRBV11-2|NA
CASSPPWGAGYNEQFF
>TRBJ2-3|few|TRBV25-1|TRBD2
CASKGGSSGTPWHYTDTQYF
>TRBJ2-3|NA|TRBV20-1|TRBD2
CSASLGLAWTDTQYF
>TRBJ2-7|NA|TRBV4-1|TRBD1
CASSQAGQGVGEQYF
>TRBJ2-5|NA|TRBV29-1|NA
CSVAWDGQETQYF
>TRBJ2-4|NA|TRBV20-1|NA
CSARAGRAKNIQYF
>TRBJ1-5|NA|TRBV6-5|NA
CASSYSRPSNQPQHF
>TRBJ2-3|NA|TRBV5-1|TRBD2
CASGGLAGIADTQYF
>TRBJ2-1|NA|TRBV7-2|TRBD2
CASSLGGGSFYNEQFF
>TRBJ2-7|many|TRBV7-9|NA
CASRQGRHYEQYF
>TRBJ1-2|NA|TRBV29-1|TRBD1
CSVQQGVGYTF
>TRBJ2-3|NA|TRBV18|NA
CASSPPGVVTDTQYF
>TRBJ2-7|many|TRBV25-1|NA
CASSEYPDTYEQYF
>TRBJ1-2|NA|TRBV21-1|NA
CASSKETGGFGYTF
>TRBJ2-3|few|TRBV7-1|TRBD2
CASSSLPGLAAQEPQDTQYF
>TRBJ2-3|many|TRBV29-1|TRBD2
CSVEDPGLAVTDTQYF
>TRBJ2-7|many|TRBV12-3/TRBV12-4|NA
CASSLRQGSSYEQYF
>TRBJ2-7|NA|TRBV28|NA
CASSSPGQYEQYF
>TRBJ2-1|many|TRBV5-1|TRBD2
CASKYSETSSYNEQFF
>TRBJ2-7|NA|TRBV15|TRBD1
CATSRDRQGVYEQYF
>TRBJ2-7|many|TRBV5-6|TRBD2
CASSSPTSGRDSYEQYF
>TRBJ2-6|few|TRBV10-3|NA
CATTQSSGANVLTF
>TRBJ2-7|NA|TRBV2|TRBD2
CASSEFGSLAGAGYEQYF
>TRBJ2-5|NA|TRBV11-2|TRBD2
CASSSTYLLAGLVKTQYF
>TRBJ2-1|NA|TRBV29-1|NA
CSVALGEQFF
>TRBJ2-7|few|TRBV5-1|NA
CASSLIDKRGSGQYF
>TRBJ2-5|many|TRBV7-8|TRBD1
CASRKDRFGQETQYF
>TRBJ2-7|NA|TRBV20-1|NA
CSGTQISYEQYF